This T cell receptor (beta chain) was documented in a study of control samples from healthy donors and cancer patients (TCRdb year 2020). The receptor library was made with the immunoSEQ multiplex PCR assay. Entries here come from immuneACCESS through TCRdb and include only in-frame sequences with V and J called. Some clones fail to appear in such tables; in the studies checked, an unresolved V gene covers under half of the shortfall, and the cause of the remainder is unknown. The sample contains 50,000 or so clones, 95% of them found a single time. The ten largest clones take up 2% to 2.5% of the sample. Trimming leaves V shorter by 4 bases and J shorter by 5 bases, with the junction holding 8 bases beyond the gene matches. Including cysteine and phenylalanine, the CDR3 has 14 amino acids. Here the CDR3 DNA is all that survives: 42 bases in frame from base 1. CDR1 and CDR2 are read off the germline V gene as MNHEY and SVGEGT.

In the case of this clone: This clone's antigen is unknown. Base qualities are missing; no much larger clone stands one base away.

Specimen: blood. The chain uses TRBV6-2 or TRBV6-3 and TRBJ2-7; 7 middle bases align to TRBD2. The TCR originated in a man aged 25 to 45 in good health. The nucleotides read TGTGCCAGCAGTTTTCCGGGCGGGAGCCACGAGCAGTACTTC. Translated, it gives CASSFPGGSHEQYF.